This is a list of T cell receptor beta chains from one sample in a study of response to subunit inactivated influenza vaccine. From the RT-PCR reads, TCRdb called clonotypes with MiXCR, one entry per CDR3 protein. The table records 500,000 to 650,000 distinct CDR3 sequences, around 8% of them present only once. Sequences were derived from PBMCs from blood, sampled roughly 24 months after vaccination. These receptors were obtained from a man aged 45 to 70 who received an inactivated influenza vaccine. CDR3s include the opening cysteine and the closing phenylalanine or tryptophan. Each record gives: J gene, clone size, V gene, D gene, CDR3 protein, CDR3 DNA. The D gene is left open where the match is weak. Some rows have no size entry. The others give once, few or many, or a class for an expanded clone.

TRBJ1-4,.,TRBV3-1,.,CASSQERIRQLATNEKLFF,TGTGCCAGCAGCCAAGAAAGAATCAGGCAGCTTGCTACTAATGAAAAACTGTTTTTT
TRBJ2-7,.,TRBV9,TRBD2,CASSVAASGRYEQYF,TGTGCCAGCAGCGTAGCCGCTAGCGGGAGGTACGAGCAGTACTTC
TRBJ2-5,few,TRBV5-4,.,CASSLSPPPETQYF,TGTGCCAGCAGCTTAAGCCCGCCGCCGGAGACCCAGTACTTC
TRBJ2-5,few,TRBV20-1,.,CSAGRTAQETQYF,TGCAGTGCCGGACGGACAGCACAAGAGACCCAGTACTTC
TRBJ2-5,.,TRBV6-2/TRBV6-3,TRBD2,CASRLAGRYQETQYF,TGTGCCAGCAGACTAGCGGGACGGTACCAAGAGACCCAGTACTTC
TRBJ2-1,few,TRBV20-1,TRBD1,CSARERNRRTGFYNEQFF,TGCAGTGCTAGAGAACGGAATCGGAGGACAGGGTTTTACAATGAGCAGTTCTTC
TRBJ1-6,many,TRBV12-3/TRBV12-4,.,CASSPGQPYNSPLHF,TGTGCCAGCAGTCCCGGACAGCCTTATAATTCACCCCTCCACTTT
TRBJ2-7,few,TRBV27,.,CASSLSWSGSLKGEQYF,TGTGCCAGCAGTTTATCCTGGTCAGGCTCCCTCAAGGGCGAGCAGTACTTC
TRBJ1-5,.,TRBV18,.,CASSFYRDQPQHF,TGTGCCAGCTCATTCTACCGGGATCAGCCCCAGCATTTT
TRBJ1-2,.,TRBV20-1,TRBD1,CSARQGGDGYTF,TGCAGTGCGAGACAGGGGGGAGATGGCTACACCTTC
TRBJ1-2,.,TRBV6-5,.,CASSYYSGQITYDYTF,TGTGCCAGCAGTTATTACTCAGGACAGATCACCTATGACTACACCTTC
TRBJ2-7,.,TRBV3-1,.,CASSRPGLRGSYEQYF,TGTGCCAGCAGCCGCCCAGGGTTAAGAGGCTCCTACGAGCAGTACTTC
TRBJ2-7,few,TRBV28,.,CASRWTSPAYEQYF,TGTGCCAGCAGATGGACATCGCCAGCCTACGAGCAGTACTTC
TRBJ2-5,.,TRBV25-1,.,CASSEYQGQETQYF,TGTGCCAGCAGTGAATATCAGGGGCAGGAGACCCAGTACTTC
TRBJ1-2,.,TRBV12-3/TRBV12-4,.,CASSSLAPGQEIYGYTF,TGTGCCAGCAGCAGCCTCGCTCCGGGACAAGAAATCTATGGCTACACCTTC
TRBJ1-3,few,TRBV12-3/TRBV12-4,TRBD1,CASSYRQGADKSGNTIYF,TGTGCCAGCAGTTATAGACAGGGGGCGGACAAATCTGGAAACACCATATATTTT
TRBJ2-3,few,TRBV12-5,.,CASGGSGAKDTQYF,TGTGCTAGTGGTGGTTCAGGGGCTAAAGATACGCAGTATTTT
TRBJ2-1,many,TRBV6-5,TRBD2,CASSYLSGYGTSGTYNEQFF,TGTGCCAGCAGTTATTTGTCGGGCTACGGGACTAGCGGGACATACAATGAGCAGTTCTTC
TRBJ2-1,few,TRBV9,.,CASSAPGPPFF,TGTGCCAGCAGCGCCCCGGGACCCCCGTTCTTC
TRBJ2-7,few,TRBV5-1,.,CASSPPPGGGKVEQYF,TGCGCCAGCAGCCCACCACCGGGTGGGGGTAAGGTCGAGCAGTACTTC
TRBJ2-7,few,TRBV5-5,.,CASSLMRQSSYEQYF,TGTGCCAGCAGCTTGATGAGACAGAGCTCCTACGAGCAGTACTTC
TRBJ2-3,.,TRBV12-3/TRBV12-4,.,CASSLGLGNIDTQYF,TGTGCCAGCAGTCTCGGGTTGGGGAACATAGATACGCAGTATTTT
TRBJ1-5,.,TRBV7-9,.,CASSLMENQPQHF,TGTGCCAGCAGCTTAATGGAAAATCAGCCCCAGCATTTT
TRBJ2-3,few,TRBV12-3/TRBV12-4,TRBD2,CASRRGLAGGRTDTQYF,TGTGCCAGCAGGCGAGGACTAGCGGGGGGGCGCACAGATACGCAGTATTTT
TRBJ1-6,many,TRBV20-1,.,CSAREDMRTSSYNSPLHF,TGCAGTGCTAGAGAGGACATGAGAACCAGCTCCTATAATTCACCCCTCCACTTT
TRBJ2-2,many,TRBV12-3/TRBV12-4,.,CASSLAWGTGELFF,TGTGCCAGCAGTTTAGCGTGGGGGACCGGGGAGCTGTTTTTT
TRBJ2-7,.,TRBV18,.,CASSPMTGHGEQYF,TGTGCCAGCTCACCAATGACAGGCCATGGGGAGCAGTACTTC
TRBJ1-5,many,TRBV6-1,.,CASSLSRGSNQPQHF,TGTGCCAGCAGTCTCAGTCGGGGGAGCAATCAGCCCCAGCATTTT
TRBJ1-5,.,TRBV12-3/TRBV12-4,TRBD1,CASSKDRGGNQPQHF,TGTGCCAGCAGCAAGGACAGGGGCGGCAATCAGCCCCAGCATTTT
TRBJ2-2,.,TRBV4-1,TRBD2,CASRLAGGGTGELFF,TGCGCCAGCAGACTAGCGGGGGGAGGGACCGGGGAGCTGTTTTTT
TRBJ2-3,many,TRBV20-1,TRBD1,CSARGQGPISGTDTQYF,TGCAGTGCTAGGGGACAGGGGCCCATTTCTGGCACAGATACGCAGTATTTT
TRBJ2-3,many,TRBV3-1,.,CASSRPGSADTQYF,TGTGCCAGCAGCCGTCCAGGCTCCGCAGATACGCAGTATTTT
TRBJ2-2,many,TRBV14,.,CASSQTNTGELFF,TGTGCCAGCAGCCAAACTAACACCGGGGAGCTGTTTTTT
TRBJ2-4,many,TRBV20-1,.,CSASAVKNIQYF,TGCAGTGCTTCGGCGGTTAAAAACATTCAGTACTTC
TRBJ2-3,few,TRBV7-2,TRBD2,CASSPRGASGGGNTQYF,TGTGCCAGCAGCCCCCGAGGGGCTAGCGGGGGGGGAAATACGCAGTATTTT
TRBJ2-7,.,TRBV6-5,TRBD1,CASSYRDRGEQYF,TGTGCCAGCAGTTACAGGGACAGGGGCGAGCAGTACTTC
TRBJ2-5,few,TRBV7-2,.,CASSLSRLDDQYF,TGTGCCAGCAGCTTATCGCGATTGGACGACCAGTACTTC
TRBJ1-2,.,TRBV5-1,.,CASSLGGGPYGYTF,TGCGCCAGCAGCTTGGGGGGAGGGCCCTATGGCTACACCTTC
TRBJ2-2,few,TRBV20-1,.,CSAIGPENTGELFF,TGCAGTGCTATAGGGCCGGAGAACACCGGGGAGCTGTTTTTT
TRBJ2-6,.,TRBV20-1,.,CSASAGSGANVLTF,TGCAGTGCTAGTGCAGGGTCCGGGGCCAACGTCCTGACTTTC
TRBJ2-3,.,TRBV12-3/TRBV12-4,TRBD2,CASSQTPLAGGGTYTQYF,TGTGCCAGCAGTCAGACCCCACTAGCGGGAGGTGGCACATATACGCAGTATTTT
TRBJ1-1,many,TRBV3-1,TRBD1,CASSPRDRRGEAFF,TGTGCCAGCAGCCCCCGGGACAGGAGGGGTGAAGCTTTCTTT
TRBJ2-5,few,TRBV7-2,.,CASSLEGAFRGTQYF,TGTGCCAGCAGTCTGGAGGGGGCCTTTCGGGGGACCCAGTACTTC
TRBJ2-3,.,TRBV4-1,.,CASSHLVRSTDTQYF,TGCGCCAGCAGCCACCTCGTCCGGAGCACAGATACGCAGTATTTT
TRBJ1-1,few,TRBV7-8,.,CASRAGGVTTEAFF,TGTGCCAGCAGAGCCGGAGGGGTAACCACTGAAGCTTTCTTT
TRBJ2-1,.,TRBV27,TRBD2,CASSSLSGGSLNEQFF,TGTGCCAGCAGTTCGCTTAGCGGGGGGTCATTAAATGAGCAGTTCTTC
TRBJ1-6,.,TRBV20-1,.,CSARPYGGPPAYNSPLHF,TGCAGTGCTAGACCCTATGGGGGACCGCCAGCCTATAATTCACCCCTCCACTTT